One and the same sample provided the 13 T cell receptor beta chains below, sequenced in a study of cytomegalovirus exposure and HLA in healthy donors. PCR was performed using 60 Vbeta and 13 Jbeta primers. Sequencing used immunoSEQ multiplex PCR; TCRdb keeps in-frame clones, though not all of them. In the table there are about 84,000 clones, around 66% of which are singletons. Input material: PBMCs. The receptors were gathered from a woman in her forties in good health and CMV-seropositive.

This clone showed up just a few times. This chain joins TRBV5-6 and TRBJ2-7; the D gene is possibly TRBD2 (5 bases). Germline loops: CDR1 SGHDT, CDR2 YYEEEE. Trimming stripped 5 bases from V and 5 bases from J, with 8 bases between. This CDR3 contains 11 residues. In DNA, the CDR3 is TGTGCCAGCAGATACGGGGACGAGCAGTACTTC. Translated, it gives CASRYGDEQYF.

The chain uses TRBV27 and TRBJ1-1, with TRBD1 identical over 9 bases. The V gene end was trimmed by 6 bases and the J gene end by 5 bases; junction bases not matched to a gene: 13. The CDR3 totals 16 residues. The V gene's germline CDR1 is MNHEY and CDR2 SMNVEV (reference sequence). The DNA for the CDR3 is TGTGCCAGCAGCCCGGGACAGGGTTTCCCTCGGACTGAAGCTTTCTTT. This gives the protein CASSPGQGFPRTEAFF.

Notes on this clone: A read error may account for a junction end that differs from germline. Other DNA sequences in this specimen translate into the identical CDR3. For the CDR3, the DNA is TGTGCTAGCAGTTACTCGCAGCGGGAGACAGATACGCAGTATTTT. It is translated as CASSYSQRETDTQYF. The V and J genes are TRBV6-5 and TRBJ2-3, with TRBD2 identical over 8 bases. Looked up from germline, CDR1 is MNHEY and CDR2 is SVGAGI. The CDR3 runs 15 residues.

This clone was seen a few times. A read error may account for a junction end that differs from germline. This chain uses TRBV29-1 with TRBJ2-1; 10 positions match TRBD2. This CDR3 is built from 14 residues. Germline V gene lookup returns CDR1 SQVTM and CDR2 ANQGSEA. Here the CDR3 reads CSVEASGRENEQLF. The CDR3, as DNA: TGCAGCGTTGAAGCTAGCGGGAGAGAGAATGAGCAGCTCTTC.

The genes are TRBV4-2 and TRBJ1-3; D is perhaps TRBD1 (6 bases). Germline CDR1 LGHNA, CDR2 YNFKEQ. This CDR3 contains 15 residues. The V end lost 4 bases, the J end lost 0 bases, and 10 bases lay between the germline ends. CDR3 sequence: CASSLDSDSGNTIYF. The CDR3 DNA is TGTGCCAGCAGCCTGGACAGTGACTCTGGAAACACCATATATTTT.

The chain has TRBV7-8 and TRBJ1-4, with D perhaps matching TRBD1 (5 bases). Germline assignment: CDR1 SGHVS and CDR2 FQNEAQ. The CDR3 length is 18 residues. Trimming cost V 6 bases and J 3 bases, with 23 bases left between them. The CDR3: CASRRGRKGLAPNEKLFF. As DNA, the CDR3 is TGTGCCAGCAGAAGGGGCCGGAAAGGCTTAGCACCTAATGAAAAACTGTTTTTT.

V gene TRBV7-3 combines with J gene TRBJ2-7, with 9 bases lining up with TRBD1. The V segment lost 5 bases and the J segment 2 bases; nucleotides outside the gene matches: 13. Germline V lookup: CDR1 SGHTA, CDR2 FQGTGA. The CDR3 sequence is 17 residues long. This CDR3 is CASSIFGPGQGPYEQYF. Written as DNA, the CDR3 is TGTGCCAGCAGCATATTCGGGCCGGGACAGGGCCCCTACGAGCAGTACTTC.

This chain connects TRBV7-8 to TRBJ2-1, with D tentatively TRBD2 (6 bases). The length of the CDR3 is 16 residues. V shed 0 bases and J shed 7 bases, with 16 bases lying between them. CDR1 and CDR2 from the germline V gene are SGHVS and FQNEAQ. CDR3 coding DNA: TGTGCCAGCAGCTTAGCTCTGGGGGGAGTTCGAAATGAGCAGTTCTTC. Translating it yields CASSLALGGVRNEQFF.

The J gene is TRBJ1-3, the V gene TRBV7-8; weak D call: TRBD1 (5 bases). The V end lost 0 bases, the J end lost 2 bases, and 8 bases lay between the germline ends. The CDR3 consists of 15 residues. CDR1 is SGHVS and CDR2 is FQNEAQ in the germline V gene. The CDR3 loop reads CASSLARGTGNTIYF. CDR3 DNA: TGTGCCAGCAGCTTAGCTCGGGGGACTGGAAACACCATATATTTT.

This rearrangement joins TRBV27 to TRBJ2-7, with TRBD2 identical over 8 bases. Unmatched junction bases numbered 7, after V lost 4 bases and J lost 5 bases. Looked up from germline, CDR1 is MNHEY and CDR2 is SMNVEV (reference sequence). CDR3 length: 14 residues. The CDR3 region is CASSYKRESNEQYF. The CDR3 DNA reads as TGTGCCAGCAGTTATAAGCGGGAGTCAAACGAGCAGTACTTC.

The chain has TRBV29-1 and TRBJ1-1; TRBD1 matches 8 bases. The trim removed 7 bases at V and 4 bases at J, leaving 26 bases unmatched. The length of the CDR3 is 19 residues. Germline V gives CDR1 SQVTM, CDR2 ANQGSEA. The CDR3 DNA sequence: TGCAGCGCCATCCGCCCCCTTGGACAGGGAGGGTTTGGGGGCACTGAAGCTTTCTTT. The encoded protein is CSAIRPLGQGGFGGTEAFF. Based on the CDR3 plus reference TRBV29-1 and TRBJ1-1, the full variable domain is SAVISQKPSRDICQRGTSLTIQCQVDSQVTMMFWYRQQPGQSLTLIATANQGSEATYESGFVIDKFPISRPNLTFSTLTVSNMSPEDSSIYLCSAIRPLGQGGFGGTEAFFGQGTRLTVV.

The chain has TRBV7-9 and TRBJ2-7; 7 bases map to TRBD1. This CDR3 has 14 amino acids. Per germline, CDR1 SEHNR and CDR2 FQNEAQ (reference sequence). Germline trimming cut 5 bases from V and 5 bases from J; bases unmatched to any gene: 9. As DNA, the CDR3 is TGTGCCAGCAGCCAAGACAGGGCTTCCCACGAGCAGTACTTC. Amino acid sequence: CASSQDRASHEQYF.

Only a few counts were recorded for this clone. The chain is built from TRBV4-1 and TRBJ2-7; D perhaps matches TRBD1 (6 bases). The ends were cut back, 5 bases at V and 1 base at J, with 15 bases in the middle. In germline, CDR1 is MGHRA, CDR2 YSYEKL. This CDR3 contains 15 residues. CDR3 region: CASSKIKGQSYEQYF. The CDR3 DNA follows: TGCGCCAGCAGCAAAATTAAAGGACAGTCCTACGAGCAGTACTTC.